These 24 T cell receptor beta chains came from one sample sequenced in a study of blood T cell repertoires in COVID-19. This table comes from immunoSEQ multiplex PCR, and its TCRdb copy is limited to in-frame clones, with some not included. Of about 110,000 clones listed, roughly four fifths are singletons. The sequenced sample consisted of peripheral blood. The receptors were gathered from a woman aged 55-69 years with acute or convalescent COVID-19.

The rearrangement uses TRBV6-2 or TRBV6-3 and TRBJ1-6; tentatively, D is TRBD1 (5 bases). The germline gives CDR1 MNHEY, CDR2 SVGEGT. V lost 5 bases and J 1 base, leaving 12 bases between the germline ends. The CDR3 runs to 16 residues. CDR3 coding DNA: TGTGCCAGCAGTACCGACAGACTTTCCTATAATTCACCCCTCCACTTT. It codes for CASSTDRLSYNSPLHF.

The chain joins TRBV28 to TRBJ2-7, with 8 bases fitting TRBD1. Germline CDR1 reads MDHEN; CDR2 reads SYDVKM. The CDR3 is 14 residues long. V gave up 5 bases and J gave up 1 base; unmatched junction bases: 4. For the CDR3, the DNA is TGTGCCAGCAGTCCCGACAGGGGTTCCTACGAGCAGTACTTC. It encodes CASSPDRGSYEQYF. Combining the CDR3 with reference TRBV28 and TRBJ2-7 gives the whole variable domain DVKVTQSSRYLVKRTGEKVFLECVQDMDHENMFWYRQDPGLGLRLIYFSYDVKMKEKGDIPEGYSVSREKKERFSLILESASTNQTSMYLCASSPDRGSYEQYFGPGTRLTVT.

The rearrangement links TRBV27 to TRBJ2-3; no firm D call. Trimming stripped 5 bases from V and 0 bases from J, with 9 bases between. CDR1 and CDR2 (germline): MNHEY, SMNVEV (reference sequence). The CDR3 runs to 14 residues. The CDR3 sequence: CASSITTSTDTQYF. Here the CDR3 DNA reads TGTGCCAGCAGTATAACCACTAGCACAGATACGCAGTATTTT.

This chain connects TRBV11-1 to TRBJ1-2; 7 nucleotides match TRBD1. After removal of 5 bases from V and 5 bases from J, the junction contained 5 bases not matched to a gene. This CDR3 comprises 13 residues. The germline V gene encodes CDR1 SGHAT and CDR2 FQDESV (reference sequence). CDR3: CASSQGQEYGYTF. The CDR3 region has the DNA TGTGCCAGCAGCCAAGGACAGGAGTATGGCTACACCTTC.

The chain combines TRBV30 with TRBJ1-1; 12 nucleotides line up with TRBD1. J was trimmed by 7 bases and V by 3 bases; bases with no gene match: 15. The CDR3 runs 17 residues. Germline V gene lookup returns CDR1 GTSNPN and CDR2 SVGIG (reference sequence). CDR3 region: CAWRAPGPGQGADEAFF. The DNA for the CDR3 is TGTGCCTGGAGGGCGCCCGGTCCGGGACAGGGGGCGGATGAAGCTTTCTTT. Full variable domain (remainder filled in from reference TRBV30 and TRBJ1-1): SQTIHQWPATLVQPVGSPLSLECTVEGTSNPNLYWYRQAAGRGLQLLFYSVGIGQISSEVPQNLSASRPQDRQFILSSKKLLLSDSGFYLCAWRAPGPGQGADEAFFGQGTRLTVV.

The V and J genes are TRBV7-9 and TRBJ1-6; D call uncertain. Germline values: CDR1 SEHNR, CDR2 FQNEAQ (reference sequence). Trimming removed 5 bases from V and 8 bases from J, with 13 bases in between. The CDR3 consists of 14 residues. Here the CDR3 reads CASSADFYYSPLHF. The CDR3 region has the DNA TGTGCCAGCAGCGCCGACTTTTACTATTCACCCCTCCACTTT. Full variable domain (remainder filled in from reference TRBV7-9 and TRBJ1-6): DTGVSQNPRHKITKRGQNVTFRCDPISEHNRLYWYRQTLGQGPEFLTYFQNEAQLEKSRLLSDRFSAERPKGSFSTLEIQRTEQGDSAMYLCASSADFYYSPLHFGNGTRLTVT.

The rearrangement uses TRBV15 and TRBJ1-6; 7 bases are a match to TRBD1. Trimming removed 3 bases from V and 10 bases from J; junction bases left unmatched: 15. The germline CDR1 and CDR2 sequences are LNHNV and YYDKDF (reference sequence). The CDR3 has 17 residues. The CDR3 DNA follows: TGTGCCACCAGCAGGGGGGCGGGGGGACAGTATTCCTCACCCCTCCACTTT. Protein: CATSRGAGGQYSSPLHF.

The chain is built from TRBV5-4 and TRBJ2-1; the match to TRBD2 covers 15 bases. This CDR3 comprises 15 residues. The V gene's germline CDR1 is SGHNT and CDR2 YYREEE (reference sequence). V was clipped by 1 base and J by 8 bases; unmatched bases: 1. CDR3 nucleotides: TGTGCCAGCAGCTTGTGGACTAGCGGGGGGGATGAGCAGTTCTTC. Translated: CASSLWTSGGDEQFF.

The V and J genes are TRBV10-1 and TRBJ2-7, with D perhaps TRBD2 (6 bases). The CDR3 contains 13 residues. CDR1 and CDR2 (germline): WNHNN, SYGVQD (reference sequence). V was cut by 6 bases and J by 6 bases, with 15 bases left in between. CDR3: CASRGPGGLEQYF. DNA of the CDR3: TGCGCCAGCAGAGGTCCTGGAGGGCTCGAGCAGTACTTC.

This chain uses TRBV5-4 with TRBJ2-7; 8 positions agree with TRBD1. Germline V gene data show CDR1 as SGHNT and CDR2 as YYREEE (reference sequence). V dropped 4 bases and J dropped 4; count of bases not matched to a gene: 4. The CDR3 spans 13 residues. CDR3 sequence (DNA): TGTGCCAGCAGCGCGGGACAGGTTTACGAGCAGTACTTC. Its translation is CASSAGQVYEQYF.

This rearrangement joins TRBV19 to TRBJ2-1; TRBD2 matches 10 bases. From germline, CDR1 is LNHDA and CDR2 SQIVND (reference sequence). The CDR3 runs to 15 residues. V lost 2 bases and J lost 4; bases outside the gene matches: 2. Here the CDR3 DNA reads TGTGCCAGTAGTATACTAGCGGGGGATTACAATGAGCAGTTCTTC. It specifies CASSILAGDYNEQFF.

The V and J genes are TRBV19 and TRBJ1-2; 9 bases are shared with TRBD1. The CDR3 totals 20 residues. Trimming removed 1 base from V and 3 bases from J; junction bases left unmatched: 18. CDR1 and CDR2 (germline): LNHDA, SQIVND (reference sequence). The CDR3 DNA follows: TGTGCCAGTAGTATAGCCATAAGAGGGACAGGGCTCAGATTCCACTATGGCTACACCTTC. Amino acid sequence: CASSIAIRGTGLRFHYGYTF.

DNA of the CDR3: TGTGCCAGCTCGTCCACAGGGGGCTCTAATTCACCCCTCCACTTT. This translates into CASSSTGGSNSPLHF. The gene calls are TRBV18 and TRBJ1-6, with 9 nucleotides matching TRBD1. The CDR3 runs to 15 residues. Germline lookup yields CDR1 KGHSH and CDR2 LQKENI. Unmatched junction bases numbered 6, after V lost 6 bases and J lost 6 bases.

This clone was observed a handful of times. The V and J genes are TRBV7-2 and TRBJ2-2; TRBD1 matches 7 bases. The J segment lost 2 bases and the V segment lost 5 bases, leaving 5 bases of the junction unmatched. The germline CDR1 and CDR2 sequences are SGHTA and FQGNSA. The length of the CDR3 is 15 residues. The CDR3 coding sequence is TGTGCCAGCAGCCCACGGACAGGCAACACCGGGGAGCTGTTTTTT. Its protein product is CASSPRTGNTGELFF.

The chain employs TRBV3-1 (or the pseudogene TRBV3-2) and TRBJ1-2; 7 bases agree with TRBD1. The V gene's germline CDR1 is LGHDT and CDR2 YNNKEL (reference sequence). The CDR3 has 13 amino acids. After removal of 6 bases from V and 3 bases from J, the junction contained 4 bases not matched to a gene. This CDR3 is CASSFDRDYGYTF. DNA for the CDR3: TGTGCCAGCAGTTTCGACAGGGACTATGGCTACACCTTC.

This clone was found once. CDR3: CASVGGASTEAFF. The CDR3 DNA follows: TGTGCCAGCGTGGGGGGGGCGTCCACTGAAGCTTTCTTT. The gene calls are TRBV11-3 and TRBJ1-1, with a tentative D call TRBD1 (6 bases). V was clipped by 8 bases and J by 4 bases, with 14 bases between them. This CDR3 has 13 residues. The germline gives CDR1 SGHNT, CDR2 YENEEA.

The chain uses TRBV7-3 and TRBJ2-1; 14 bases line up with TRBD2. The V and J ends lost 5 bases and 6 bases, in that order; junction bases with no gene match: 3. Germline V gene data show CDR1 as SGHTA and CDR2 as FQGTGA. CDR3 length: 15 residues. CDR3 residues: CASSGGLAGVNEQFF. The CDR3 DNA sequence: TGTGCCAGCAGCGGGGGACTAGCGGGGGTCAATGAGCAGTTCTTC.

This clone was detected a few times. A junction boundary mismatches the germline segment, possibly from a read error. The chain combines TRBV7-7 with TRBJ2-5; weak D call: TRBD2 (5 bases). Germline V CDR1 and CDR2: SSHAT, FNYEAQ (reference sequence). The CDR3 is 13 amino acids. As DNA, the CDR3 is TGTGCTAGCAGTAGGACTGTCCAGAGTGCCCAGTACTTC. Translated, it gives CASSRTVQSAQYF. The full variable domain, completed using reference TRBV7-7 and TRBJ2-5, is GAGVSQSPRYKVTKRGQDVTLRCDPISSHATLYWYQQALGQGPEFLTYFNYEAQPDKSGLPSDRFSAERPEGSISTLTIQRTEQRDSAMYRCASSRTVQSAQYFGPGTRLLVL.

The genes are TRBV30 and TRBJ1-3; 9 nucleotides match TRBD1. The length of the CDR3 is 15 residues. Trimming took 3 bases from V and 4 from J; bases not matched to a gene: 7. Germline V gene data show CDR1 as GTSNPN and CDR2 as SVGIG (reference sequence). The CDR3 loop reads CAWRPDRGYGNTIYF. Written as DNA, the CDR3 is TGTGCCTGGAGACCGGACAGGGGTTACGGAAACACCATATATTTT.

This clone was observed once. One end of the junction varies from germline; a read error may be responsible. The chain links TRBV23-1 to TRBJ1-2; D is unclear. TRBV23-1 is classed as an ORF, of uncertain function. The CDR3 is 10 residues long. CDR3 coding DNA: TGCGCCAGCAGTCACCCCATCGGACTTTTC. Protein product: CASSHPIGLF.

This sequence joins TRBV14 and TRBJ1-2; D is uncertain. Germline values: CDR1 SGHDN, CDR2 FVKESK. V gave up 4 bases and J gave up 6 bases, with 6 bases separating them. The CDR3 consists of 11 residues. CDR3 amino acids: CASSRGDGYTF. DNA for the CDR3: TGTGCCAGCAGCCGTGGAGATGGCTACACCTTC.

This chain uses TRBV4-1 with TRBJ2-1; 9 nucleotides match TRBD1. CDR3 size: 18 residues. Germline V CDR1 and CDR2: MGHRA, YSYEKL. Trimming at V came to 0 bases and at J to 5 bases, leaving 11 bases not matched to a gene. This chain's CDR3 is CASSQEEGGTGRNNEQFF. In nucleotides, the CDR3 is TGCGCCAGCAGCCAAGAGGAGGGGGGGACAGGGCGCAACAATGAGCAGTTCTTC.

V gene TRBV18 combines with J gene TRBJ1-2, with TRBD1 matching 7 bases. Germline V gives CDR1 KGHSH, CDR2 LQKENI. The ends lost 4 bases at V and 4 bases at J; junction bases unmatched: 15. This CDR3 region has 17 residues. CDR3 coding DNA: TGTGCCAGCTCACTATTCCCGGACAGGACGGGATTCTATGGCTACACCTTC. This encodes CASSLFPDRTGFYGYTF.

The chain joins TRBV19 to TRBJ2-5, with 8 positions matching TRBD1. CDR1 and CDR2 (germline): LNHDA, SQIVND (reference sequence). The CDR3 contains 15 residues. V dropped 7 bases and J dropped 5; count of bases not matched to a gene: 12. In DNA form, the CDR3 reads TGTGCCAGTACCAGCCTGGGGACAGGCTTCGAGACCCAGTACTTC. Translation: CASTSLGTGFETQYF.